This T cell receptor (beta chain) came from a study of blood T cell repertoires in COVID-19. Study-wide background: The origin of the acute and convalescent COVID-19 samples was the United States, Italy and Spain.

Sequenced by immunoSEQ multiplex PCR; TCRdb stores in-frame clones only, minus some. Of around 200,000 clones in the sample, about 83% were seen once. The sample taken for sequencing was peripheral blood. The sequence was obtained from a woman under 30 who had recovered from COVID-19.

CDR3 sequence (DNA): TGTGCCAGCAGTTTTTCCGAGGGTACTTACGAGCAGTACTTC. This encodes CASSFSEGTYEQYF. The rearrangement links TRBV27 to TRBJ2-7; possible D gene TRBD2, 5 bases. The CDR3 consists of 14 residues. V lost 3 bases and J 4 bases, leaving 13 bases between the germline ends. Germline CDR1 and CDR2: MNHEY and SMNVEV (reference sequence).